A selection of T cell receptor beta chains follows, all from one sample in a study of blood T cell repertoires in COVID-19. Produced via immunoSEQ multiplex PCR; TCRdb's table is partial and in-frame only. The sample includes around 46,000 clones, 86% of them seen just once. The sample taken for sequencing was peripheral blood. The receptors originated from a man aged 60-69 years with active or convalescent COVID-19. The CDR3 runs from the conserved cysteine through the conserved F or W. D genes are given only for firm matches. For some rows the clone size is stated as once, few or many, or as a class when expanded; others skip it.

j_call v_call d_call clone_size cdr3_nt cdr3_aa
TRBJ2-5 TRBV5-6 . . TGTGCCAGCAGCTTGGATCAGGGGCGCGGAAAGACCCAGTACTTC CASSLDQGRGKTQYF
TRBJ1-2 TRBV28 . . TGTGCCAGCAAGTCGGGAACGGGGGGCTACACCTTC CASKSGTGGYTF
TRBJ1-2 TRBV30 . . TGTGCCTGGAGTGGCCTCGGCTATGGCTACACCTTC CAWSGLGYGYTF
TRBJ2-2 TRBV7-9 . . TGTGCCAGCAGTTCAACCGGGGAGCTGTTTTTT CASSSTGELFF
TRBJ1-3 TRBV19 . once TGTGCCAGTACCCCCTTCGAGAGTTCTGGAAACACCATATATTTT CASTPFESSGNTIYF
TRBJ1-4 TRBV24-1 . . TGTGCCACCAGTGATCCAGGACAGCTTAATGAAAAACTGTTTTTT CATSDPGQLNEKLFF
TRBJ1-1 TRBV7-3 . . TGTGCCAGCAGCCTGGACAGGAACACTGAAGCTTTCTTT CASSLDRNTEAFF
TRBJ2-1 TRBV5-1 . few TGCGCCAGCAGCTTGGCCCTTAGCGGACACAATGAGCAGTTCTTC CASSLALSGHNEQFF
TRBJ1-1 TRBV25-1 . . TGTGCCAGCAGTGAATTTCCCATAGGCAGGGGTGGCACTGAAGCTTTCTTT CASSEFPIGRGGTEAFF
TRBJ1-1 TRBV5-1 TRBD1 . TGCGCCAGCAGCTTGGGTTCCGGGACAGTGAACACTGAAGCTTTCTTT CASSLGSGTVNTEAFF
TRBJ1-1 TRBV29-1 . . TGCAGCGTTGAAGCGGGGGTGAACACTGAAGCTTTCTTT CSVEAGVNTEAFF
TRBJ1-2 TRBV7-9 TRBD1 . TGTGCCAAGATGGACAGGGGAGGCTACACCTTC CAKMDRGGYTF
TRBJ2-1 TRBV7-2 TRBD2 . TGTGCCAGCAGCCTAGGGACTAGCGCCTACAATGAGCAGTTCTTC CASSLGTSAYNEQFF
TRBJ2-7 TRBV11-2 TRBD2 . TGTGCCAGCAGCTTGGGGTTCAGACTAGCGGGTGACGAGCAGTACTTC CASSLGFRLAGDEQYF
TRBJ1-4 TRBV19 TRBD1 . TGTGCCAGTTGCGAAGGGGGCATGGAAAAACTGTTTTTT CASCEGGMEKLFF
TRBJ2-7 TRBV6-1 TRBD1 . TGTGCCAGCAGTGAATTCCGGGACAGGGCGCGCTACGAGCAGTACTTC CASSEFRDRARYEQYF